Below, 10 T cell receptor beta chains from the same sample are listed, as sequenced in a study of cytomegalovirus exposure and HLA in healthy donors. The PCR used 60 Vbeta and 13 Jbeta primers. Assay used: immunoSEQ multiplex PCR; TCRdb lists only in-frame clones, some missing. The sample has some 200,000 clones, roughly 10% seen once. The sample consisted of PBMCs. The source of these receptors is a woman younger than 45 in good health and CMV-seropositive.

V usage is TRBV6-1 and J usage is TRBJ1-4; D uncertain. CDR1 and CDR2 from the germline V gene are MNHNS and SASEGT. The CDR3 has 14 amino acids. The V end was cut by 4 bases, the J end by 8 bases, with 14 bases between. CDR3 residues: CASSATHSGEKLFF. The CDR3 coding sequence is TGTGCCAGCAGTGCTACACATAGCGGCGAAAAACTGTTTTTT.

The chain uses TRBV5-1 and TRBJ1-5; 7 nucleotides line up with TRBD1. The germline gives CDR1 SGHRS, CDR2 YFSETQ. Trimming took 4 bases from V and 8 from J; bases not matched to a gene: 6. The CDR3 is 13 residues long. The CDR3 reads CASSPQGRKPQHF. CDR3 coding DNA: TGCGCCAGCAGCCCACAGGGGAGGAAGCCCCAGCATTTT.

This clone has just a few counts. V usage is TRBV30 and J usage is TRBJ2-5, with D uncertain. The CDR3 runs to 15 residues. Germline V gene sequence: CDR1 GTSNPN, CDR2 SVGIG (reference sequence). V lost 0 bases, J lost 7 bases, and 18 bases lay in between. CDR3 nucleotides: TGTGCCTGGAGTGTACCGGAGCGCGTCCATGGGACCCAGTACTTC. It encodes CAWSVPERVHGTQYF.

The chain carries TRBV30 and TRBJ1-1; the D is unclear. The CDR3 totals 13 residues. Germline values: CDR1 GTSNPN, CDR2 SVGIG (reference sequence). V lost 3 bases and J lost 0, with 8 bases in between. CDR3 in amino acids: CAWSVDMNTEAFF. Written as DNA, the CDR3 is TGTGCCTGGAGCGTAGACATGAACACTGAAGCTTTCTTT. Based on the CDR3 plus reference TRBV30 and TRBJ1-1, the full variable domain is SQTIHQWPATLVQPVGSPLSLECTVEGTSNPNLYWYRQAAGRGLQLLFYSVGIGQISSEVPQNLSASRPQDRQFILSSKKLLLSDSGFYLCAWSVDMNTEAFFGQGTRLTVV.

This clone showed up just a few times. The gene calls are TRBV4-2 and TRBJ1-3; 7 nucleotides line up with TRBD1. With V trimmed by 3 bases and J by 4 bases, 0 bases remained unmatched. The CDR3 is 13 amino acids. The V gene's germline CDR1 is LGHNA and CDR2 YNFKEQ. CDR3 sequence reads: CASSQTGGNTIYF. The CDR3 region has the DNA TGTGCCAGCAGCCAGACAGGGGGAAACACCATATATTTT.

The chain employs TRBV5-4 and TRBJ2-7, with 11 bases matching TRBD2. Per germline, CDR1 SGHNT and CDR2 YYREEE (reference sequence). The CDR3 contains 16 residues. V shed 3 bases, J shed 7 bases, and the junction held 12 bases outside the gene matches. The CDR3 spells CASSSVAGGVVVEQYF. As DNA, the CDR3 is TGTGCCAGCAGCTCTGTAGCGGGAGGGGTAGTGGTGGAGCAGTACTTC.

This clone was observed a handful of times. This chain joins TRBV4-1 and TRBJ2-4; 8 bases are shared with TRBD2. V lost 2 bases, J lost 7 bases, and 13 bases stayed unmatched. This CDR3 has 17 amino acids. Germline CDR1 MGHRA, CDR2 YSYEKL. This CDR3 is CASSQQVTGRAVNIQYF. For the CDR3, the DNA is TGCGCCAGCAGCCAACAAGTTACCGGGAGGGCCGTGAACATTCAGTACTTC.

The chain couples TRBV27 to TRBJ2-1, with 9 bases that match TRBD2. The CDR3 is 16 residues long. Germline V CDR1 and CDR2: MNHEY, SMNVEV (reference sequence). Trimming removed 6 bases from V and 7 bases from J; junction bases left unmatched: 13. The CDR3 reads CASSPFSGSLRNEQFF. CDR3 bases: TGTGCCAGCAGCCCTTTTAGCGGGAGCCTTAGGAATGAGCAGTTCTTC.

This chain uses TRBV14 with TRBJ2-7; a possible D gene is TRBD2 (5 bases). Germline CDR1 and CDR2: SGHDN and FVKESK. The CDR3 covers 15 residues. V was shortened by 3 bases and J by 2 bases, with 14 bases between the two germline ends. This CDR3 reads CASSQGWLAAYEQYF. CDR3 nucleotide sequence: TGTGCCAGCAGCCAGGGTTGGCTAGCCGCCTACGAGCAGTACTTC.

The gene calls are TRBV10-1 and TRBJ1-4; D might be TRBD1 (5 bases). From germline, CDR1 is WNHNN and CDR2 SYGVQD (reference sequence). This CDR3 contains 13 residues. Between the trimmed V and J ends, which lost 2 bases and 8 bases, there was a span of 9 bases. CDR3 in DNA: TGCGCCAGCAGTGAGGCCCCAGGGGAAAAACTGTTTTTT. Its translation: CASSEAPGEKLFF.